This T cell receptor beta chain was observed in a study of shared clonotypes between healthy human individuals. Regarding the study as a whole: The study found roughly 5% of naive CD4 clonotypes shared across a few donors. Larger estimated richness was generally seen in naive subsets than in memory subsets.

CDR3 size: 15 residues. V was shortened by 5 bases and J by 5 bases, with 18 bases between the two germline ends. Germline CDR1 MNHEY, CDR2 SMNVEV (reference sequence). For this clone: The antigen is undetermined.

Generated by immunoSEQ multiplex PCR, the TCRdb table keeps only in-frame clones and is missing some. The data show some 2,500,000 clones, over 85% seen once. The sequencing input was naive CD4+ T cells from PBMCs. The sample's subset: CD45RA+ positively selected. This chain links TRBV27 with TRBJ2-5, with D perhaps TRBD2 (6 bases). The clonotype originates from a man younger than 35 in good health. Some clones in this sample may be carry-over from other donors' samples. CDR3 DNA: TGTGCCAGCAGTCGGCGCGGAGGGCCTAGGGAGACCCAGTACTTC. Encoded protein: CASSRRGGPRETQYF.